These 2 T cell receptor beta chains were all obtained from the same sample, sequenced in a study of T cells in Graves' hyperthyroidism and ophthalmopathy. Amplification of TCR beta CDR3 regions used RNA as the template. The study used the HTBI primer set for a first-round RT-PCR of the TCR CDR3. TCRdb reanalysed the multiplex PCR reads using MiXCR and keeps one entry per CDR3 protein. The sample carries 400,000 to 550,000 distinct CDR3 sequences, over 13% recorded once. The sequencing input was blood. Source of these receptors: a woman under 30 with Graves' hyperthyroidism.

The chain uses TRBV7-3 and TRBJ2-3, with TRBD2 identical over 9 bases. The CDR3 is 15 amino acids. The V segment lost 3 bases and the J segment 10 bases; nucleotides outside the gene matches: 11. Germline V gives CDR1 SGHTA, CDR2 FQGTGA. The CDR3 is CASSFSGGPGDAQYF. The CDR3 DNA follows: TGTGCCAGCAGCTTTAGCGGGGGCCCAGGCGATGCGCAGTATTTT.

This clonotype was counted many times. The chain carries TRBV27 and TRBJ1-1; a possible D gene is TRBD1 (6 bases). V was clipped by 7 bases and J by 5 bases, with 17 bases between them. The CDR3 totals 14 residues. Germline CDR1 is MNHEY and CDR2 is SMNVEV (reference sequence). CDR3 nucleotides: TGTGCCAGCAAATGGGGGGGCGCGTGGACTGAAGCTTTCTTT. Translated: CASKWGGAWTEAFF.